The rows below give T cell receptor beta chains drawn from one sample of a study of T cells expressing NK-cell markers. One entry per CDR3 protein, without DNA, is what TCRdb gives after re-calling the 5' RACE reads. The repertoire table contains approximately 440,000 distinct CDR3 sequences. Sequenced material: blood T cells: a sorted CD56 or NKG2C T cell subset, CD4+ or CD8+ T cells, or bulk PBMC T cells (not recorded which). The receptors here all came from a woman aged 45-59 years in good health. Both conserved end residues are part of each CDR3. Each record gives: V gene, J gene, CDR3 protein.

>TRBV5-1|TRBJ2-2
CASSLAQGNTGELFF
>TRBV12-3/TRBV12-4|TRBJ2-1
CASRSRGIDEQFF
>TRBV29-1|TRBJ2-5
CSVGLLIETQYF
>TRBV5-6|TRBJ2-3
CASSSRPAYTQYF
>TRBV7-2|TRBJ1-2
CASNDAGVYGYTF
>TRBV5-1|TRBJ1-2
CASSLVGVYRGYTF
>TRBV5-5|TRBJ1-1
CASSLMTGTEAFF
>TRBV20-1|TRBJ2-3
CSAKGSPDTQYF
>TRBV20-1|TRBJ2-5
CSVIDLIDQETQYF
>TRBV4-1|TRBJ1-2
CASSQDLARGNYGYTF
>TRBV12-5|TRBJ2-1
CASGLGTDYNEQFF
>TRBV24-1|TRBJ1-5
CATSGDIRNQPQHF
>TRBV3-1|TRBJ2-4
CASSGRTGWNGIQYF
>TRBV29-1|TRBJ2-5
CSARQGQETQYF
>TRBV28|TRBJ2-1
CASPPTSGSVEQFF
>TRBV5-6|TRBJ1-5
CASSKSGVGSNQPQHF
>TRBV14|TRBJ2-7
CASSQVLAGVGEQYF
>TRBV24-1|TRBJ2-1
CATSDYRGRDEQFF
>TRBV19|TRBJ2-2
CASRSPGGQTGELFF
>TRBV6-1|TRBJ2-1
CASRPGGSNEQFF
>TRBV27|TRBJ2-7
CATKKAGVESYEQYF
>TRBV20-1|TRBJ2-5
CSAPAGLHQETQYF